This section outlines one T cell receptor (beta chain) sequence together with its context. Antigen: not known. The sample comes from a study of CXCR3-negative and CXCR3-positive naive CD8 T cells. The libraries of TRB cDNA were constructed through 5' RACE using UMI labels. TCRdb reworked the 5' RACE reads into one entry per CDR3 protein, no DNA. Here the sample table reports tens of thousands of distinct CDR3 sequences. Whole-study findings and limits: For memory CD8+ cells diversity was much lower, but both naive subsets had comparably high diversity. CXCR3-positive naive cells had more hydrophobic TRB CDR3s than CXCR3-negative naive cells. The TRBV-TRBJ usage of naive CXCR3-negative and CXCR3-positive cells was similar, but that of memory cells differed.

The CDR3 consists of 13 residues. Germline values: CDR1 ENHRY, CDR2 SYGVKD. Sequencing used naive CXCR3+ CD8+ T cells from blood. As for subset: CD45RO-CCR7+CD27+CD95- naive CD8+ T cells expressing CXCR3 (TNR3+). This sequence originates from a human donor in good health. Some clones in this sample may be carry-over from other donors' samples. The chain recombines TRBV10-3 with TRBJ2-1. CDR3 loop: CAQSGGVDNEQFF.